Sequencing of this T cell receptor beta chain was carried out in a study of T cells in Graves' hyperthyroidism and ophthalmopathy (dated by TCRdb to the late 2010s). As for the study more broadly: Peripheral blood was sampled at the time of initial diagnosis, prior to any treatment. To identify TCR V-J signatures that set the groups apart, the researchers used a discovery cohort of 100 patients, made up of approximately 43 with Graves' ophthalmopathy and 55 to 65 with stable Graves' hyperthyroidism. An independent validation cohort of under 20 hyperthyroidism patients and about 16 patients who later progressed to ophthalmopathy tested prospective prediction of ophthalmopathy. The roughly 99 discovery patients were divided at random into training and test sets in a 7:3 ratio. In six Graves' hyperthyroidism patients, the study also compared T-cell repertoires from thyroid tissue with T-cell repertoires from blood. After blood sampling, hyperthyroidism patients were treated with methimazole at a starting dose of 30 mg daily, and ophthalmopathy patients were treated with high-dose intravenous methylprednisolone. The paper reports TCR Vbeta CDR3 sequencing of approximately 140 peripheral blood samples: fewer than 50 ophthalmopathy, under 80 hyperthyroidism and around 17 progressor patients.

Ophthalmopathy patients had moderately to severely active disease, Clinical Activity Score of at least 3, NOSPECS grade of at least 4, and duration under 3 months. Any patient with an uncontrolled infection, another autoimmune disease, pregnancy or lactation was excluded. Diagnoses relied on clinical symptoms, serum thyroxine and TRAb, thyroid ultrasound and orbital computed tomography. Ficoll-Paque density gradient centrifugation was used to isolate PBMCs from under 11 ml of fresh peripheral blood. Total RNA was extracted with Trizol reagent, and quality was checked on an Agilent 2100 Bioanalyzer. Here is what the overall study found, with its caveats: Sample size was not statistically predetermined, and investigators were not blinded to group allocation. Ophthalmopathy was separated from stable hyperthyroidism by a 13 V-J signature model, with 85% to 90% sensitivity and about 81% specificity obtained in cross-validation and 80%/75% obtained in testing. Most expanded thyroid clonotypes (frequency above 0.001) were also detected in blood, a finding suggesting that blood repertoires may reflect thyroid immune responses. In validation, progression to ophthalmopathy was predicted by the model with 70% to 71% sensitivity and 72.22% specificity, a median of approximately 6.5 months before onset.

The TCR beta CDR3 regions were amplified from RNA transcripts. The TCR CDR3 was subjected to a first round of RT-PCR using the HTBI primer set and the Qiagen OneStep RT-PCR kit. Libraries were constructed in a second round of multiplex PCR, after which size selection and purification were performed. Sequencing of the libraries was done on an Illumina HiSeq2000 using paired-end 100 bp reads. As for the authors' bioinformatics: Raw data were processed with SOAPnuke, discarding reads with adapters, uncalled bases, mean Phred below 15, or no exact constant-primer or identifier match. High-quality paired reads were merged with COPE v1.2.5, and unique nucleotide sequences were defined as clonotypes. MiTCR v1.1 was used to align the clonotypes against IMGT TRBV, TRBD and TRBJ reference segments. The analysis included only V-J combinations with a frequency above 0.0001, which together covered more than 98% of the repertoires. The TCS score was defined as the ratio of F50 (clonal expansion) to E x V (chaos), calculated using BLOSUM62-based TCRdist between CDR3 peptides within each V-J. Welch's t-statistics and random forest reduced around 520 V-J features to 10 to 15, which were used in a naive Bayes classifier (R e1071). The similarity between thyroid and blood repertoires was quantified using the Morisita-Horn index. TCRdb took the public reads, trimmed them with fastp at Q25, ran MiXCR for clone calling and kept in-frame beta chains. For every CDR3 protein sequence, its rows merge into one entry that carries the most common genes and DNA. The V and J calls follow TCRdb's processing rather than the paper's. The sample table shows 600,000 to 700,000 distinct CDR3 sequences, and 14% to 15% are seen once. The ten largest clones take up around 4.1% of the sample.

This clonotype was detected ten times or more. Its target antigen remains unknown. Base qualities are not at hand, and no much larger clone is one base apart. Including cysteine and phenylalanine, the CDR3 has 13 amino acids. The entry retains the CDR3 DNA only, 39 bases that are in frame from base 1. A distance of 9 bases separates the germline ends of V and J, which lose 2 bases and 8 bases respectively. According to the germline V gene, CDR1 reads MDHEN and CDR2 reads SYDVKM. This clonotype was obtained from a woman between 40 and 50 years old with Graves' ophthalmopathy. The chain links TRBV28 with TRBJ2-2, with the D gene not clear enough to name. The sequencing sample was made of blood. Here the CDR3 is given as CASSLPLEGELFF. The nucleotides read TGTGCCAGCAGTTTACCCTTAGAAGGGGAGCTGTTTTTT.